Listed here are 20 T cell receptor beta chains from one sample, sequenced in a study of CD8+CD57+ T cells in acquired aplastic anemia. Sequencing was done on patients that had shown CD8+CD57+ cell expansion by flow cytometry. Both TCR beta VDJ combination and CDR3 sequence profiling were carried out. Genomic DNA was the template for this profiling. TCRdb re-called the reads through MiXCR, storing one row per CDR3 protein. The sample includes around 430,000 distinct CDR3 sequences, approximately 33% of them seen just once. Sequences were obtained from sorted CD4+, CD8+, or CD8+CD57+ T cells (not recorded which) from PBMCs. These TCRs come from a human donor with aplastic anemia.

The DNA of the CDR3 is TGTGCCATCAGTGGGGTCAGTATGGGGACTGAAGCTTTCTTT. Amino acids: CAISGVSMGTEAFF. The chain uses TRBV10-3 and TRBJ1-1; D gene unclear. V dropped 4 bases and J dropped 5 bases, with 14 bases sitting between them. In germline, CDR1 is ENHRY, CDR2 SYGVKD. The CDR3 is 14 amino acids.

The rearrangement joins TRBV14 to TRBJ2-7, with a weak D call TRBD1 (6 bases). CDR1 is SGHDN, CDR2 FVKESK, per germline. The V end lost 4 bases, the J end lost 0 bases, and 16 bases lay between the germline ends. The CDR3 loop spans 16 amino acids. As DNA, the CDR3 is TGTGCCAGCAGCCCCAACTGGGGGACAACCTCCTACGAGCAGTACTTC. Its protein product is CASSPNWGTTSYEQYF.

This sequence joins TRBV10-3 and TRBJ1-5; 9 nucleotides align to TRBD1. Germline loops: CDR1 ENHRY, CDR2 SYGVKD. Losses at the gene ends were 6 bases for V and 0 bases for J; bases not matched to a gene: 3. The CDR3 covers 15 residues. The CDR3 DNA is TGTGCCATCAGCCGGACAGGGGATAGCAATCAGCCCCAGCATTTT. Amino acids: CAISRTGDSNQPQHF.

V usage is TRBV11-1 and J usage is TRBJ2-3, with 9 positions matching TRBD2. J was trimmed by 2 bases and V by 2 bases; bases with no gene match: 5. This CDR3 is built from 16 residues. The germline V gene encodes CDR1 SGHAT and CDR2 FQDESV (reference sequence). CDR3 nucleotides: TGTGCCAGCAGCTTAACGCTAGCGGGGAACACAGATACGCAGTATTTT. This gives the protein CASSLTLAGNTDTQYF. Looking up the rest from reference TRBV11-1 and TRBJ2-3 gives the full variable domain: EAEVAQSPRYKITEKSQAVAFWCDPISGHATLYWYRQILGQGPELLVQFQDESVVDDSQLPKDRFSAERLKGVDSTLKIQPAELGDSAMYLCASSLTLAGNTDTQYFGPGTRLTVL.

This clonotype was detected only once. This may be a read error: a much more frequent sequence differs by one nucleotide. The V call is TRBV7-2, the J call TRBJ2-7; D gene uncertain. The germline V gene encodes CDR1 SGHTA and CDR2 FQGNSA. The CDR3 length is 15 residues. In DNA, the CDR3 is TGTGCCAGCAGCTTAGTTACGGGCCCGTCCTACGAGCGGTACTTC. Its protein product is CASSLVTGPSYERYF.

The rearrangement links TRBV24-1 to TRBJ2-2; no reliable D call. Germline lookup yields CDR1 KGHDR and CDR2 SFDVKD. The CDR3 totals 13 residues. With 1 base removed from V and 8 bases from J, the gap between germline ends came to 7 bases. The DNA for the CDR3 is TGTGCCACCAGTGATTTTATGGCAGGGGAGCTGTTTTTT. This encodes CATSDFMAGELFF.

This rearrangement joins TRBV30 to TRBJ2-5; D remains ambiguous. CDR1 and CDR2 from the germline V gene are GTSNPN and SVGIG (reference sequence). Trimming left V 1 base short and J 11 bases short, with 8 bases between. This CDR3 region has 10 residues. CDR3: CAWSGPQQYF. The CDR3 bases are TGTGCCTGGAGTGGACCACAACAGTACTTC.

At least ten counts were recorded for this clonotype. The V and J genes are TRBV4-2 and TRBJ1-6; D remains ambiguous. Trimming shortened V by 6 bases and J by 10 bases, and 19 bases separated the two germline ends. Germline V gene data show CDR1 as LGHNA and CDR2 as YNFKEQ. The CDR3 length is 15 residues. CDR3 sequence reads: CASSANAGGESPLHF. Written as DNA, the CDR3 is TGTGCCAGCAGTGCCAATGCAGGCGGTGAATCACCCCTCCACTTT.

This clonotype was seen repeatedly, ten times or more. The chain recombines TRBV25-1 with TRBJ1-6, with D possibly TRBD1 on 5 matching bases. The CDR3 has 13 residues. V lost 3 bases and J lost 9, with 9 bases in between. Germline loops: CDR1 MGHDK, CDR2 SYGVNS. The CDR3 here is CASSDRAASPLHF. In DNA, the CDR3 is TGTGCCAGCAGTGACAGGGCGGCTTCACCCCTCCACTTT.

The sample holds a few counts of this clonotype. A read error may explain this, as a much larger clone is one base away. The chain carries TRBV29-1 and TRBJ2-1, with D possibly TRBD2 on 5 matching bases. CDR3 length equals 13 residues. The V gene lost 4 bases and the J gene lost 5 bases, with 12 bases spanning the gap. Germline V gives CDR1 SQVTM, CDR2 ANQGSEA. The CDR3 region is CSVGASLDNEQFF. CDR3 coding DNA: TGCAGCGTTGGCGCTAGCCTTGACAATGAGCAGTTCTTC.

The CDR3 sequence is CASSVASGNEQFF. DNA for the CDR3: TGTGCCAGCAGCGTAGCCTCAGGAAATGAGCAGTTCTTC. The chain employs TRBV9 and TRBJ2-1; D not certain. Per the germline V gene, CDR1 is SGDLS and CDR2 is YYNGEE. This CDR3 contains 13 residues. V gave up 0 bases and J gave up 7 bases, with 8 bases separating them.

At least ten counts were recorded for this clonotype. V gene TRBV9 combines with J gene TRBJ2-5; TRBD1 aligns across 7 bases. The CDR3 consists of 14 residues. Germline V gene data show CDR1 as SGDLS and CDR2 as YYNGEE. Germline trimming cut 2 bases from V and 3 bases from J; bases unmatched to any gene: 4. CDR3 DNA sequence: TGTGCCAGCAGCGTCGGGACAGCTAAAGAGACCCAGTACTTC. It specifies CASSVGTAKETQYF.

This CDR3 is CASSERGVGTSTDTQYF. CDR3 sequence (DNA): TGTGCCAGCAGTGAAAGGGGAGTGGGGACTAGCACAGATACGCAGTATTTT. The chain links TRBV6-1 to TRBJ2-3; a weak D match, TRBD2 (6 bases). Germline V CDR1 and CDR2: MNHNS, SASEGT. Trimming took 2 bases from V and 0 from J, leaving 15 bases between them. The CDR3 spans 17 residues.

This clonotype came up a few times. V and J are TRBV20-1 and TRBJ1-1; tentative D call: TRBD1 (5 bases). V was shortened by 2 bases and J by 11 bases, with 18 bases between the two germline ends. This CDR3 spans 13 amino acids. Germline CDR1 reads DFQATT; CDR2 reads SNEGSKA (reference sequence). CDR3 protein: CSARPFPGREAFF. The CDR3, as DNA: TGCAGTGCTAGACCTTTTCCAGGGAGAGAGGCTTTCTTT.

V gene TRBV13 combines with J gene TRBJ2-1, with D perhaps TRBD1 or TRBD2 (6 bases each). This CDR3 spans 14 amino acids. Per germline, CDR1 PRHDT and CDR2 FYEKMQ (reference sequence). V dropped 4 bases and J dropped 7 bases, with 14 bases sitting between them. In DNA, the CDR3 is TGTGCCAGCAGCTCCTCGGGGGCTGGGAATGAGCAGTTCTTC. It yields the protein CASSSSGAGNEQFF.

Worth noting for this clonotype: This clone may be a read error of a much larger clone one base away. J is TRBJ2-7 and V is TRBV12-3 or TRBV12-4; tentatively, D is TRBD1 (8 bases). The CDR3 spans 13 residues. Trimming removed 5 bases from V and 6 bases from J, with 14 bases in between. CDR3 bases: TGTGCCAGCAGTACAGGGGGGGTCCGCGAGCAGTACTTC. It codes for CASSTGGVREQYF.

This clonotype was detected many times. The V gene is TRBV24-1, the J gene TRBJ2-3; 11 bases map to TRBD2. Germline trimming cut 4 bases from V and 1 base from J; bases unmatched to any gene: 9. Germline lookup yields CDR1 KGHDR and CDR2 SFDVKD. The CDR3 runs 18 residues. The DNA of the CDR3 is TGTGCCACCAGTGACCCCGTTACTAGCGGGAGAGGCACAGATACGCAGTATTTT. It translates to CATSDPVTSGRGTDTQYF.

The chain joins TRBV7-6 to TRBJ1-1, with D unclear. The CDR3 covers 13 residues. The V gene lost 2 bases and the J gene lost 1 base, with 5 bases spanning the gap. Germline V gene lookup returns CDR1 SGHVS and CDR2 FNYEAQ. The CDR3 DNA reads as TGTGCCAGCAGCTTATCGGAGAACACTGAAGCTTTCTTT. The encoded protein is CASSLSENTEAFF.

The CDR3 nucleotides read TGTGCCATCAGTGAGGGGACACTCTTCTATGGCTACACCTTC. Its translation: CAISEGTLFYGYTF. The chain links TRBV10-3 to TRBJ1-2, with D possibly matching TRBD1 (6 bases). The CDR3 has 14 residues. Germline lookup yields CDR1 ENHRY and CDR2 SYGVKD. The germline V and J ends were trimmed by 2 bases and 4 bases, with 11 bases remaining between them.

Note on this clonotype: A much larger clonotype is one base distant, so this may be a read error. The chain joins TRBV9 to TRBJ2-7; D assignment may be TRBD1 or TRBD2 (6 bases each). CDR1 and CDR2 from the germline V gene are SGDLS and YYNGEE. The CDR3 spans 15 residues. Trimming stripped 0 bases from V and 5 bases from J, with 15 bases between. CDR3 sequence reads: CASSVGGGGCHEQYF. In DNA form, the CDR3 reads TGTGCCAGCAGCGTAGGAGGGGGAGGCTGCCACGAGCAGTACTTC.